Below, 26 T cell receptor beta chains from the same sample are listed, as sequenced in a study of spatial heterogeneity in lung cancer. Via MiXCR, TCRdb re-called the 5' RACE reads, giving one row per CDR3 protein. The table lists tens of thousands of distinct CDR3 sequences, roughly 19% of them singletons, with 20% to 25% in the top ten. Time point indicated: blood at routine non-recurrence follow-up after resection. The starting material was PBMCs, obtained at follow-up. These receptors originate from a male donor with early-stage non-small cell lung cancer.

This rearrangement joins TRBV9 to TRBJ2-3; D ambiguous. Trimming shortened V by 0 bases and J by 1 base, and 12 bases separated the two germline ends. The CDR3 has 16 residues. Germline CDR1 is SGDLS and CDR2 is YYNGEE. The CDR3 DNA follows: TGTGCCAGCAGCGTAGGGCCAGGCCATGGCACAGATACGCAGTATTTT. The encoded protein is CASSVGPGHGTDTQYF.

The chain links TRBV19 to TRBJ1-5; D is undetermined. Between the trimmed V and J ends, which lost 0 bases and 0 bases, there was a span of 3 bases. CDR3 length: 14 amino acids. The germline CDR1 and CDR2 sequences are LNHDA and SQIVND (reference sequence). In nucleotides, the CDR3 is TGTGCCAGTAGTATAGACAGTAGCAATCAGCCCCAGCATTTT. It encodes CASSIDSSNQPQHF.

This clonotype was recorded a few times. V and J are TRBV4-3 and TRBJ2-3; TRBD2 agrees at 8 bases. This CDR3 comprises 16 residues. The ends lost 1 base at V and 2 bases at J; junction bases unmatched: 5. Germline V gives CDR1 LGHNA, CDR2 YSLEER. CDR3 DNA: TGCGCCAGCAGCCAAGCACCGGGGGGGAACACAGATACGCAGTATTTT. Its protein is CASSQAPGGNTDTQYF.

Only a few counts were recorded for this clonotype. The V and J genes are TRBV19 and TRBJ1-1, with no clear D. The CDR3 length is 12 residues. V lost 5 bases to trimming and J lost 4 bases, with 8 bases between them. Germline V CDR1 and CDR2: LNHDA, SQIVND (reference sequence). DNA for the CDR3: TGTGCCAGTAGTGAGGTTGGCACTGAAGCTTTCTTT. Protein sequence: CASSEVGTEAFF.

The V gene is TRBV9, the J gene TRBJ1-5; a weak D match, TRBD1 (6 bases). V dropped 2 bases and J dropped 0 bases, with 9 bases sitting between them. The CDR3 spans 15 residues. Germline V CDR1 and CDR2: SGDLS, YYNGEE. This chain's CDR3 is CASSVTGNSNQPQHF. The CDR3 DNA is TGTGCCAGCAGCGTTACAGGGAATAGCAATCAGCCCCAGCATTTT.

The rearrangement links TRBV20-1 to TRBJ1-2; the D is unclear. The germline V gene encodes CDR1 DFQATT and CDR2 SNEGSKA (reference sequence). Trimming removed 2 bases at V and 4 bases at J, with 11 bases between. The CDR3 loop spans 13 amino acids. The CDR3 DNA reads TGCAGTGCTAGAAGGCAGGACGGCTATGGCTACACCTTC. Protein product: CSARRQDGYGYTF.

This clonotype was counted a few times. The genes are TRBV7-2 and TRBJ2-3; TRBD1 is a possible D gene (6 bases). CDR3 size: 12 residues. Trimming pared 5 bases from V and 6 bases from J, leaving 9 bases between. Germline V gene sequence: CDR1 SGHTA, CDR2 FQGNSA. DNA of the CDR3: TGTGCCAGCAGCCCCCAGGGGGATACGCAGTATTTT. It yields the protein CASSPQGDTQYF.

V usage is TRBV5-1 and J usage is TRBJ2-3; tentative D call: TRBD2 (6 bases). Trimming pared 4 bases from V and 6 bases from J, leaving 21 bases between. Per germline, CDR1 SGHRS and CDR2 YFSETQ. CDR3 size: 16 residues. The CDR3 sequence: CASSGGTTRSADTQYF. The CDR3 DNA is TGCGCCAGCAGCGGGGGGACGACTCGGTCTGCCGATACGCAGTATTTT.

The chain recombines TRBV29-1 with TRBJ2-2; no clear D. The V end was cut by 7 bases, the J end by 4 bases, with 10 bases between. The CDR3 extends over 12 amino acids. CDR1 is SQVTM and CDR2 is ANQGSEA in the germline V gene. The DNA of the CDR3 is TGCAGCGGAGGACCGGCCACCGGGGAGCTGTTTTTT. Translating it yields CSGGPATGELFF.

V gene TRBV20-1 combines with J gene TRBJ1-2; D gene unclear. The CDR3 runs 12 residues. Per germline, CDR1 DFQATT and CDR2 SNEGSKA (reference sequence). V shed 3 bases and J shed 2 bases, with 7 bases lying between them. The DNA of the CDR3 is TGCAGTGCTAGTGACGGAAACTATGGCTACACCTTC. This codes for CSASDGNYGYTF.

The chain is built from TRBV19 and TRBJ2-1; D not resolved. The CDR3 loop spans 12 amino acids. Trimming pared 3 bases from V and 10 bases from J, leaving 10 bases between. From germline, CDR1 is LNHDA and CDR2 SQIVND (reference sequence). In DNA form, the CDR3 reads TGTGCCAGTAGTATTAGAGTGGGGGAGCAGTTCTTC. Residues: CASSIRVGEQFF.

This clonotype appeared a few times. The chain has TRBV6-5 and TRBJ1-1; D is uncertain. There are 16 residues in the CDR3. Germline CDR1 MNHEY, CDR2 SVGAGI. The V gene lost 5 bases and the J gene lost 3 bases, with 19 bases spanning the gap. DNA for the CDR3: TGTGCCAGCAGTCGGTCCCCGGGAACCTTCGACACTGAAGCTTTCTTT. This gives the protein CASSRSPGTFDTEAFF.

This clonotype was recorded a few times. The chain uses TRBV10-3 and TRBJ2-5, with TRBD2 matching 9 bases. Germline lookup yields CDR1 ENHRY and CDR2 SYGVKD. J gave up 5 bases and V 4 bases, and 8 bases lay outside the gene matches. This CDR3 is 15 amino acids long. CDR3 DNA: TGTGCCATCAGTGCCCGCGGGGGGGCTTTGGAGACCCAGTACTTC. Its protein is CAISARGGALETQYF.

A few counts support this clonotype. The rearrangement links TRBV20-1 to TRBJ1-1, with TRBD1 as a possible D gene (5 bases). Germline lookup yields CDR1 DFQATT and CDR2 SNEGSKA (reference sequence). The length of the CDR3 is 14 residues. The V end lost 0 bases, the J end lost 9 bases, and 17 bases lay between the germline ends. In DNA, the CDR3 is TGCAGTGCTAGAGATCGGCAGGGACTCACAAAAGCTTTCTTT. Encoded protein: CSARDRQGLTKAFF.

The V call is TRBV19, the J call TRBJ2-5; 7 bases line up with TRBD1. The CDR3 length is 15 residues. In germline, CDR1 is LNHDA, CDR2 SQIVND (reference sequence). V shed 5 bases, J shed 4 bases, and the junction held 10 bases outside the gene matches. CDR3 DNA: TGTGCCAGTAGTGCACCGGGACAGCCCCCAGAGACCCAGTACTTC. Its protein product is CASSAPGQPPETQYF.

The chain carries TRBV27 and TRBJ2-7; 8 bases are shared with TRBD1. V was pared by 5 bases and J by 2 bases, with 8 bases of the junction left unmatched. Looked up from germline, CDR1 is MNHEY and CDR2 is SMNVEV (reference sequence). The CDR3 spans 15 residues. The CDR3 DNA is TGTGCCAGCAGTCCATCCGGGACAGGACCCTACGAGCAGTACTTC. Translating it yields CASSPSGTGPYEQYF.

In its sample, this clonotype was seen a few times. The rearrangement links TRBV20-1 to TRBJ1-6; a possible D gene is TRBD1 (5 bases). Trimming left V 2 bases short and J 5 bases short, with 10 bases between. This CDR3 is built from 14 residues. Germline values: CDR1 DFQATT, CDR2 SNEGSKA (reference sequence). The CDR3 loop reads CSARKARDNSPLHF. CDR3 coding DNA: TGCAGTGCTAGAAAAGCCAGGGATAATTCACCCCTCCACTTT.

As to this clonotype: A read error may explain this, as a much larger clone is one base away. The CDR3 spells CSARDFMQGGETQYF. The CDR3 nucleotides read TGCAGTGCTAGAGATTTTATGCAGGGAGGAGAGACCCAGTACTTC. The chain has TRBV20-1 and TRBJ2-5; D is possibly TRBD2 (6 bases). The CDR3 runs 15 residues. Germline V gene data show CDR1 as DFQATT and CDR2 as SNEGSKA (reference sequence). V shed 0 bases and J shed 4 bases, with 15 bases lying between them.

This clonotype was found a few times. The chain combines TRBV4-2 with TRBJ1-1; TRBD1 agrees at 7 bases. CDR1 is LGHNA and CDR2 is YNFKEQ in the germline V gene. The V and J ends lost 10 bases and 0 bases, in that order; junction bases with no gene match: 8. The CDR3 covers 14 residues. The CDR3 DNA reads TGTGCCACCTCACAGGGGAGTATGAACACTGAAGCTTTCTTT. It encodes CATSQGSMNTEAFF.

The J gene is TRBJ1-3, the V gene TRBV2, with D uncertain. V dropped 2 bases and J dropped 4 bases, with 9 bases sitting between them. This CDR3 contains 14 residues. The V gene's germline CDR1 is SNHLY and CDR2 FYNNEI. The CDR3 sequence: CASSERGGGNTIYF. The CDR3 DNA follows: TGTGCCAGCAGTGAACGAGGAGGGGGAAACACCATATATTTT.

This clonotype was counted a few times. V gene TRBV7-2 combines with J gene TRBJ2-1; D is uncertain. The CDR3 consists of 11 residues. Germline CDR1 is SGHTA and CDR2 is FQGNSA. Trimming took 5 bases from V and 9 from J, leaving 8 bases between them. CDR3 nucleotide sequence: TGTGCCAGCAGCCTGACGGGTGAGCAGTTCTTC. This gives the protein CASSLTGEQFF.

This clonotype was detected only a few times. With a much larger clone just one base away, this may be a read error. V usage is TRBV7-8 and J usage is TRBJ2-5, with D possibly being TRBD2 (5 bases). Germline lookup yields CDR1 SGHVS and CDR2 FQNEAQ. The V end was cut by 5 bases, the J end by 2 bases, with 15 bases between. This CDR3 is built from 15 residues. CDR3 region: CASSPPYTSQETQYF. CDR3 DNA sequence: TGTGCCAGCAGCCCTCCATACACTAGTCAAGAGACCCAGTACTTC.

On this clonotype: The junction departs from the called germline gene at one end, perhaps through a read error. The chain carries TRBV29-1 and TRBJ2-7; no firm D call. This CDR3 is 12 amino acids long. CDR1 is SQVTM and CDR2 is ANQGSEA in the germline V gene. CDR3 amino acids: CSVGTHSNEQYF. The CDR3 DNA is TGCAGCGTTGGGACCCACTCCAACGAGCAGTACTTC.

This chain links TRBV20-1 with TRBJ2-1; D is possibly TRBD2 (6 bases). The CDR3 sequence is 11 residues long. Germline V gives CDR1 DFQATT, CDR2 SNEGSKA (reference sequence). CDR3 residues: CSGTSYNEQFF. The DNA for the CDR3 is TGCAGCGGGACTTCCTACAATGAGCAGTTCTTC.

This chain's CDR3 is CACRDPGNNEQFF. The CDR3, as DNA: TGTGCCTGCCGGGACCCGGGAAACAATGAGCAGTTCTTC. The J gene is TRBJ2-1, the V gene TRBV27; D is possibly TRBD1 or TRBD2 (5 bases each). The V end was cut by 11 bases, the J end by 5 bases, with 16 bases between. The CDR3 runs to 13 residues. Looked up from germline, CDR1 is MNHEY and CDR2 is SMNVEV (reference sequence).

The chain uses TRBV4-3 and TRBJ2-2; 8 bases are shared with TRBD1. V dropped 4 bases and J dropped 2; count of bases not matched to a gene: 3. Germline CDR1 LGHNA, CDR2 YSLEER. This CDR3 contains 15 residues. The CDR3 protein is CASSRDRGNTGELFF. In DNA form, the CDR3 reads TGCGCCAGCAGCCGAGACAGGGGAAACACCGGGGAGCTGTTTTTT.